One sample yielded the 30 T cell receptor beta chains listed below, sequenced in a study of CD8+CD57+ T cells in acquired aplastic anemia. The template for TCR beta VDJ and CDR3 sequence profiling was genomic DNA. MiXCR, applied by TCRdb to the reads, yields one record per CDR3 protein. The table includes around 220,000 distinct CDR3 sequences, under 50% detected once. Selection for sequencing was limited to patients who had shown CD8+CD57+ cell expansion by flow cytometry. Sequenced: sorted CD4+, CD8+, or CD8+CD57+ T cells (not recorded which) from PBMCs. The origin of the receptors is a human donor with aplastic anemia.

In this sample, this clonotype turned up many times. This chain joins TRBV28 and TRBJ1-5, with 8 bases aligning to TRBD1. With V trimmed by 4 bases and J by 2 bases, 7 bases remained unmatched. This CDR3 comprises 16 residues. Germline-derived CDR1 and CDR2 are MDHEN and SYDVKM. The CDR3 loop reads CASSSTGQGGNQPQHF. The CDR3 nucleotides are TGTGCCAGCAGTTCGACCGGACAGGGAGGCAATCAGCCCCAGCATTTT.

The CDR3, as DNA: TGCAGTGCTAGAAACCCGGGACAGGGCGCTATCACCCAGCCCCAGCATTTT. Translation gives CSARNPGQGAITQPQHF. The chain has TRBV20-1 and TRBJ1-5, with TRBD1 matching over 9 bases. CDR1 is DFQATT and CDR2 is SNEGSKA in the germline V gene (reference sequence). The CDR3 spans 17 residues. Trimming took 2 bases from V and 7 from J; bases not matched to a gene: 15.

J is TRBJ1-2 and V is TRBV6-4; 9 positions match TRBD1. CDR1 and CDR2 (germline): MRHNA, SNTAGT. V lost 0 bases and J lost 5; bases outside the gene matches: 7. The CDR3 sequence is 16 residues long. The CDR3 sequence: CASSDSPGQGLYGYTF. CDR3 sequence (DNA): TGTGCCAGCAGTGACTCGCCGGGACAGGGCTTATATGGCTACACCTTC.

This clonotype was picked up a small number of times. This may arise from a read error, as a much more abundant clone is one base away. The gene calls are TRBV6-2 or TRBV6-3 and TRBJ1-3; 7 nucleotides line up with TRBD1. Per the germline V gene, CDR1 is MNHEY and CDR2 is SVGEGT. Trimming at V came to 6 bases and at J to 0 bases, leaving 2 bases not matched to a gene. The CDR3 sequence is 14 residues long. The CDR3 protein is CASSRQGSGNTIYF. The CDR3 DNA sequence: TGTGCCAGCAGCCGACAGGGCTCTGGAAACACCATATATTTT.

This clonotype was detected ten times or more. The V and J genes are TRBV7-8 and TRBJ2-7, with TRBD2 matching 10 bases. From germline, CDR1 is SGHVS and CDR2 FQNEAQ. With 2 bases clipped from V and 7 bases from J, the junction kept 17 bases outside the gene matches. CDR3 size: 18 residues. The CDR3 is CASSLRDKSASGGYEQYF. CDR3 DNA: TGTGCCAGCAGCTTAAGGGACAAGAGTGCTAGCGGGGGTTATGAGCAGTACTTC.

This clonotype was seen many times. The chain employs TRBV3-1 and TRBJ2-7, with no clear D. Trimming removed 0 bases from V and 3 bases from J, with 9 bases in between. The length of the CDR3 is 14 residues. CDR1 is LGHDT and CDR2 is YNNKEL in the germline V gene (reference sequence). CDR3 DNA sequence: TGTGCCAGCAGCCAAGATCAGGCCAGCTACGAGCAGTACTTC. This gives the protein CASSQDQASYEQYF.

This clonotype was recorded many times. The J gene is TRBJ2-2, the V gene TRBV10-3; D unclear. The length of the CDR3 is 14 residues. V was trimmed by 0 bases and J by 4 bases, leaving 6 bases between them. Germline assignment: CDR1 ENHRY and CDR2 SYGVKD. In DNA form, the CDR3 reads TGTGCCATCAGTGAGTCGACGGTCACCGGGGAGCTGTTTTTT. It yields the protein CAISESTVTGELFF.

This clonotype was recorded many times. The genes are TRBV2 and TRBJ2-1; the D gene is possibly TRBD1 (6 bases). The CDR3 is 14 amino acids. The germline V gene has CDR1 SNHLY and CDR2 FYNNEI. V shed 6 bases and J shed 2 bases, with 11 bases lying between them. CDR3 sequence reads: CASRGAVTYNEQFF. The CDR3 coding sequence is TGTGCCAGCAGGGGGGCAGTCACCTACAATGAGCAGTTCTTC. The variable domain in full, completed from reference TRBV2 and TRBJ2-1, reads EPEVTQTPSHQVTQMGQEVILRCVPISNHLYFYWYRQILGQKVEFLVSFYNNEISEKSEIFDDQFSVERPDGSNFTLKIRSTKLEDSAMYFCASRGAVTYNEQFFGPGTRLTVL.

Ten or more counts support this clonotype. The V gene is TRBV7-9, the J gene TRBJ2-3; weak D call: TRBD2 (6 bases). The V end lost 8 bases, the J end lost 1 base, and 16 bases lay between the germline ends. The CDR3 is 15 residues long. Per the germline V gene, CDR1 is SEHNR and CDR2 is FQNEAQ (reference sequence). The CDR3 loop reads CASDGRGAGTDTQYF. CDR3 nucleotides: TGTGCCAGCGATGGCCGCGGGGCAGGCACAGATACGCAGTATTTT. The whole variable domain, remainder taken from reference TRBV7-9 and TRBJ2-3, is DTGVSQNPRHKITKRGQNVTFRCDPISEHNRLYWYRQTLGQGPEFLTYFQNEAQLEKSRLLSDRFSAERPKGSFSTLEIQRTEQGDSAMYLCASDGRGAGTDTQYFGPGTRLTVL.

The gene calls are TRBV2 and TRBJ1-2; maybe TRBD1 (5 bases). The CDR3 is 13 residues long. Germline lookup yields CDR1 SNHLY and CDR2 FYNNEI. The ends were cut back, 5 bases at V and 4 bases at J, with 11 bases in the middle. The CDR3: CASSQTESYGYTF. CDR3 nucleotide sequence: TGTGCCAGCAGTCAGACAGAATCCTATGGCTACACCTTC.

CDR3 loop: CASSTTMDATNEQFF. The DNA for the CDR3 is TGCGCCAGCAGCACAACTATGGACGCCACTAATGAGCAGTTCTTC. The rearrangement joins TRBV5-1 to TRBJ2-1; unclear D gene. Between the trimmed V and J ends, which lost 4 bases and 7 bases, there was a span of 18 bases. The CDR3 extends over 15 amino acids. Germline V gene lookup returns CDR1 SGHRS and CDR2 YFSETQ.

The CDR3 protein is CASSGGTTYEQYF. Written as DNA, the CDR3 is TGCGCCAGCAGTGGCGGCACTACCTACGAGCAGTACTTC. The chain carries TRBV10-1 and TRBJ2-7; no firm D call. The length of the CDR3 is 13 residues. V was trimmed by 4 bases and J by 2 bases, leaving 9 bases between them. Per the germline V gene, CDR1 is WNHNN and CDR2 is SYGVQD (reference sequence).

Details on this clonotype: Its ends do not fully match the called genes, so a read error is possible. The chain joins TRBV13 to TRBJ1-6; tentative D call: TRBD1 (5 bases). Germline V gene sequence: CDR1 PRHDT, CDR2 FYEKMQ (reference sequence). The CDR3 contains 15 residues. CDR3 loop: CVSSLEGEPNSPLHF. CDR3 sequence (DNA): TGTGTCAGCAGCTTAGAAGGGGAACCAAACTCACCCCTCCACTTT.

The chain combines TRBV5-6 with TRBJ1-2; TRBD1 matches 11 bases. Germline CDR1 is SGHDT and CDR2 is YYEEEE. J lost 7 bases, V lost 3 bases, and 11 bases had no gene match. The CDR3 totals 16 residues. CDR3 sequence reads: CASSSGPGQGDGGYTF. As DNA, the CDR3 is TGTGCCAGCAGCTCGGGTCCGGGACAGGGGGATGGTGGCTACACCTTC.

This clonotype was seen a few times. The rearrangement uses TRBV5-1 and TRBJ2-3, with D possibly being TRBD2 (7 bases). The CDR3 spans 13 residues. V was shortened by 4 bases and J by 4 bases, with 10 bases between the two germline ends. Looked up from germline, CDR1 is SGHRS and CDR2 is YFSETQ. The DNA for the CDR3 is TGCGCCAGCAGCGGGGGGGCTTCAGATACGCAGTATTTT. Translation: CASSGGASDTQYF.

The chain combines TRBV25-1 with TRBJ2-1; 9 bases agree with TRBD1. The germline V gene has CDR1 MGHDK and CDR2 SYGVNS. Unmatched junction bases numbered 11, after V lost 2 bases and J lost 0 bases. The CDR3 contains 19 residues. The DNA for the CDR3 is TGTGCCAGCAGTGAAGGCCGGATCACAGGGGGCAGCTCCTACAATGAGCAGTTCTTC. Amino acid sequence: CASSEGRITGGSSYNEQFF.

This clonotype came up many times. This chain joins TRBV12-3 or TRBV12-4 and TRBJ1-1, with 7 bases matching TRBD1. The CDR3 is made up of 14 amino acids. Trimming took 3 bases from V and 1 from J; bases not matched to a gene: 2. The CDR3 reads CASSFGTENTEAFF. CDR3 sequence (DNA): TGTGCCAGCAGTTTCGGGACAGAGAACACTGAAGCTTTCTTT.

This clonotype was counted at least ten times. V is TRBV12-3 or TRBV12-4 and J is TRBJ2-2; D remains ambiguous. The CDR3 is made up of 11 amino acids. V was trimmed by 6 bases and J by 6 bases, leaving 5 bases between them. CDR3 residues: CASSIAGELFF. The CDR3 nucleotides read TGTGCCAGCAGCATAGCCGGGGAGCTGTTTTTT.

This sequence joins TRBV2 and TRBJ2-5; D may match TRBD1 or TRBD2 (6 bases each). Trimming removed 7 bases at V and 5 bases at J, with 17 bases between. From germline, CDR1 is SNHLY and CDR2 FYNNEI. This CDR3 is built from 14 residues. This CDR3 reads CASKNEGGPETQYF. Here the CDR3 DNA reads TGTGCCAGCAAGAACGAGGGGGGCCCGGAGACCCAGTACTTC.

A note on this clonotype: The junction shows a germline mismatch at one end, possibly a read error. This sequence joins TRBV20-1 and TRBJ1-6; TRBD1 might be the D (6 bases). Germline V CDR1 and CDR2: DFQATT, SNEGSKA (reference sequence). This CDR3 has 13 residues. Here the CDR3 reads CSANKGGNSLLHF. The CDR3 coding sequence is TGCAGTGCTAACAAGGGGGGTAATTCACTCCTCCACTTT.

This clonotype was seen at least ten times. The chain has TRBV20-1 and TRBJ1-5; D may be TRBD1 (6 bases). This CDR3 spans 14 amino acids. Trimming pared 4 bases from V and 6 bases from J, leaving 16 bases between. The germline V gene encodes CDR1 DFQATT and CDR2 SNEGSKA (reference sequence). In DNA form, the CDR3 reads TGCAGTGCTATCTACCCGGGGGCGGGTCAGCCCCAGCATTTT. It yields the protein CSAIYPGAGQPQHF.

CDR3: CASSLEKGGGTYEQYF. As DNA, the CDR3 is TGTGCCAGCAGCTTAGAAAAAGGGGGAGGGACCTACGAGCAGTACTTC. The chain couples TRBV11-3 to TRBJ2-7; TRBD2 is a possible D gene (7 bases). The CDR3 is 16 amino acids. Between the trimmed V and J ends, which lost 0 bases and 2 bases, there was a span of 14 bases. CDR1 and CDR2 from the germline V gene are SGHNT and YENEEA.

Notes on this clonotype: One end of the junction does not line up with germline, which may come from a read error. The V gene is TRBV7-9, the J gene TRBJ2-3, with D perhaps TRBD1 (5 bases). This CDR3 region has 15 residues. Germline V CDR1 and CDR2: SEHNR, FQNEAQ (reference sequence). The CDR3 region has the DNA TGTGCCAGCAGCCCCAGAGGACCGAACACAGGTACGCAGTATTTT. This sequence encodes CASSPRGPNTGTQYF.

With regard to this clonotype: This could be a read error, since a much larger clone is one nucleotide away. The chain employs TRBV2 and TRBJ2-3; 7 bases match TRBD2. The germline V gene has CDR1 SNHLY and CDR2 FYNNEI. The CDR3 has 16 residues. Trimming at V came to 5 bases and at J to 0 bases, leaving 8 bases not matched to a gene. CDR3 nucleotides: TGTGCCAGCAGTTTCCTCGGGGGGACTAGCACAGATACGCAGTATTTT. This codes for CASSFLGGTSTDTQYF.

The chain has TRBV30 and TRBJ1-1; no reliable D call. The germline V gene has CDR1 GTSNPN and CDR2 SVGIG (reference sequence). This CDR3 is 13 amino acids long. V lost 5 bases and J lost 0, with 10 bases in between. The CDR3 DNA reads TGTGCCTGGGTCGGGGTTGTGAACACTGAAGCTTTCTTT. Its translation: CAWVGVVNTEAFF.

This clonotype occurred many times. The chain joins TRBV25-1 to TRBJ1-4; a possible D gene is TRBD1 (6 bases). Looked up from germline, CDR1 is MGHDK and CDR2 is SYGVNS. The CDR3 spans 15 residues. V was cut by 4 bases and J by 6 bases, with 15 bases left in between. The CDR3 nucleotides are TGTGCCAGCAGTGTCGATCAGACAGGACATGAAAAACTGTTTTTT. This encodes CASSVDQTGHEKLFF. The full variable domain, with the rest looked up from reference TRBV25-1 and TRBJ1-4, is EADIYQTPRYLVIGTGKKITLECSQTMGHDKMYWYQQDPGMELHLIHYSYGVNSTEKGDLSSESTVSRIRTEHFPLTLESARPSHTSQYLCASSVDQTGHEKLFFGSGTQLSVL.

J is TRBJ1-2 and V is TRBV7-9; 10 bases are shared with TRBD1. CDR3 length: 14 residues. Per germline, CDR1 SEHNR and CDR2 FQNEAQ (reference sequence). V was pared by 5 bases and J by 12 bases, with 12 bases of the junction left unmatched. Here the CDR3 reads CASSAPDRGTGNTF. CDR3 bases: TGTGCCAGCAGCGCCCCGGACAGGGGGACTGGAAACACCTTC.

V usage is TRBV11-2 and J usage is TRBJ2-1; TRBD2 is a possible D gene (6 bases). The CDR3 loop spans 14 amino acids. The germline V gene encodes CDR1 SGHAT and CDR2 FQNNGV. Trimming took 0 bases from V and 8 from J, leaving 11 bases between them. The CDR3 DNA reads as TGTGCCAGCAGCTTAGAGGGACGGAGGGATGAGCAGTTCTTC. Its protein is CASSLEGRRDEQFF.

Worth noting for this clonotype: At one of its ends the junction is not consistent with the germline gene, which may arise from a read error. The CDR3 DNA reads TGCAGCGTATACGGTGAAAAACTGTTCTTT. Residues: CSVYGEKLFF. This chain links TRBV29-1 with TRBJ1-4; D uncertain. CDR1 and CDR2 (germline): SQVTM, ANQGSEA. The CDR3 loop spans 10 amino acids.

This chain uses TRBV5-6 with TRBJ1-2; maybe TRBD1 (6 bases). This CDR3 is 12 amino acids long. Deletions cut 5 bases from V and 4 bases from J, with 9 bases between. Germline V gives CDR1 SGHDT, CDR2 YYEEEE. CDR3 DNA sequence: TGTGCCAGCAGGGGCAGGGGCTATGGCTACACCTTC. Protein product: CASRGRGYGYTF.